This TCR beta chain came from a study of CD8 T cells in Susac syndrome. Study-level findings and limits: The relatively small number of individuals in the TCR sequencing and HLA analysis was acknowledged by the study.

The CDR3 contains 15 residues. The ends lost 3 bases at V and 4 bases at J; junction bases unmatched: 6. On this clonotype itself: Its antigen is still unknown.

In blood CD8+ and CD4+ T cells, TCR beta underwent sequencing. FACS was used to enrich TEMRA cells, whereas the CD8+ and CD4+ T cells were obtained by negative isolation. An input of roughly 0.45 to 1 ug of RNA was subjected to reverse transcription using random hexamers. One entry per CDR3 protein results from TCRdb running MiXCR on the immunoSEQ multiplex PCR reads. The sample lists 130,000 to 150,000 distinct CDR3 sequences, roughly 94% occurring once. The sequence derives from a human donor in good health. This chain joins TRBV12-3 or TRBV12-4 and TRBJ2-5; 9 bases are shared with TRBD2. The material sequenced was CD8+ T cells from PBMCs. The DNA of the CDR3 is TGTGCCAGCAGTTTGTATAGCGGGAGTGTAGAGACCCAGTACTTC. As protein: CASSLYSGSVETQYF.